This record looks at one T cell receptor (beta chain) sequence and its context. Its matching antigen is unknown. The data belong to a study of cytomegalovirus exposure and HLA in healthy donors. Germline-derived CDR1 and CDR2 are SGDLS and YYNGEE. Trimming removed 3 bases at V and 4 bases at J, with 10 bases between. The CDR3 totals 13 residues. Study observations and caveats: Researchers counted around 180 TCR beta chains as cytomegalovirus-associated.

13 Jbeta primers and 60 Vbeta primers were used for the PCR. Original processing methods: Later, tens of millions of unique TCR beta chains were counted in an analysis, and approximately 9.9 million of them were shared. Using immunoSEQ multiplex PCR, the repertoire was profiled, and TCRdb retains in-frame clones only, with some absent. The V and J calls and clone size are taken from that table; D and trimming were inferred from the DNA. The sample lists 120,000 to 150,000 clones, roughly three quarters seen once, with around 7.1% in the top ten. This chain connects TRBV9 to TRBJ1-2; D is unclear. This receptor was identified in a woman aged 40 to 50 in good health and CMV-seropositive. The sequenced sample was PBMCs. CDR3 bases: TGTGCCAGCAGCGCAGGAGAGGGCTATGGCTACACCTTC. Its translation is CASSAGEGYGYTF.